This T cell receptor (beta chain) comes out of a study of blood T cell repertoires in COVID-19. Study as a whole: Samples came from the United States, Italy and Spain, spanning acute and convalescent COVID-19. The analysed material was cDNA or gDNA that came from T cells, B-cell-depleted T cells, or PBMCs.

The method was immunoSEQ multiplex PCR; TCRdb's version includes in-frame clones alone and lacks a portion of them. The table records approximately 250,000 clones, over 75% of them present only once. From germline, CDR1 is KGHSH and CDR2 LQKENI. The ends lost 5 bases at V and 5 bases at J; junction bases unmatched: 6. CDR3 length: 14 amino acids. Sequences were obtained from PBMCs or T cells enriched from blood (not recorded which). V is TRBV18 and J is TRBJ2-3; 8 bases match TRBD2. The sequence came from a woman in her twenties or thirties who had recovered from COVID-19. The CDR3 DNA follows: TGTGCCAGCTCATACGGACTAGCTGTAGATACGCAGTATTTT. It is translated as CASSYGLAVDTQYF.